This TCR beta chain was documented in a study of T cells in Graves' hyperthyroidism and ophthalmopathy. Amplification of TCR beta CDR3 regions used RNA as the template. RT-PCR in the first round (using the HTBI primer set) targeted the TCR CDR3. Via MiXCR, TCRdb re-called the multiplex PCR reads, giving one row per CDR3 protein. The table records about 520,000 distinct CDR3 sequences, around 22% of them present only once. This clonotype was recorded many times. The clonotype was recovered from a woman under 40 with Graves' ophthalmopathy. Sequenced input: blood.

CDR3 region: CASSLQESEAFF. CDR3 coding DNA: TGTGCCAGCTCACTACAGGAGTCTGAAGCTTTCTTT. The chain recombines TRBV18 with TRBJ1-1; D is possibly TRBD1 (5 bases). Germline CDR1 is KGHSH and CDR2 is LQKENI. The CDR3 covers 12 residues. V lost 4 bases and J lost 6, with 9 bases in between.